This TCR beta chain was documented in a study of T cell repertoires in MIS-A myocarditis. The data were produced by immunoSEQ multiplex PCR, yet TCRdb's version contains in-frame clones alone and is incomplete. Among approximately 7,100 clones listed, approximately 80% were seen once. This TCR derives from a man aged 18 to 30 with fulminant myocarditis from multisystem inflammatory syndrome in adults (MIS-A) after COVID-19. Sequenced: right inferior lung lobe tissue obtained at autopsy.

The CDR3 region is CASSPQRAYGYTF. As DNA, the CDR3 is TGTGCCAGCAGCCCTCAGCGAGCCTATGGCTACACCTTC. This chain links TRBV5-6 with TRBJ1-2; D gene uncertain. Germline V CDR1 and CDR2: SGHDT, YYEEEE. The CDR3 is made up of 13 amino acids. V lost 4 bases to trimming and J lost 4 bases, with 11 bases between them.